The 26 T cell receptor beta chains listed next were all sequenced from one sample in a study of blood T cell repertoires in COVID-19. The assay was immunoSEQ multiplex PCR, and TCRdb's table has in-frame clones only and misses some. The sample includes under 170,000 clones, about 86% of them seen just once. Sequenced input: peripheral blood. The receptors were sampled from a man aged 65 to 85 with acute or convalescent COVID-19.

The genes are TRBV6-2 or TRBV6-3 and TRBJ2-7, with D uncertain. Trimming removed 0 bases at V and 4 bases at J, with 4 bases between. This CDR3 contains 12 residues. Germline lookup yields CDR1 MNHEY and CDR2 SVGEGT. CDR3 coding DNA: TGTGCCAGCAGTTACTCTGAGTACGAGCAGTACTTC. The encoded protein is CASSYSEYEQYF.

The V call is TRBV5-1, the J call TRBJ1-4; tentative D call: TRBD1 (5 bases). Germline CDR1 reads SGHRS; CDR2 reads YFSETQ. The germline V and J ends were trimmed by 5 bases and 2 bases, with 7 bases remaining between them. The CDR3 is 13 residues long. DNA for the CDR3: TGCGCCAGCAGACAGGCTACTAATGAAAAACTGTTTTTT. Protein product: CASRQATNEKLFF.

The V gene is TRBV11-1, the J gene TRBJ2-5, with a tentative D call TRBD1 (6 bases). CDR1 and CDR2 (germline): SGHAT, FQDESV (reference sequence). Trimming shortened V by 4 bases and J by 3 bases, and 9 bases separated the two germline ends. The CDR3 is 13 residues long. CDR3 nucleotide sequence: TGTGCCAGCAGCTCCACAGGGAAAGAGACCCAGTACTTC. The encoded protein is CASSSTGKETQYF. The full variable domain, in which reference TRBV11-1 and TRBJ2-5 provide the parts outside the CDR3, is EAEVAQSPRYKITEKSQAVAFWCDPISGHATLYWYRQILGQGPELLVQFQDESVVDDSQLPKDRFSAERLKGVDSTLKIQPAELGDSAMYLCASSSTGKETQYFGPGTRLLVL.

The chain employs TRBV19 and TRBJ1-1, with a tentative D call TRBD1 (6 bases). Germline V gene sequence: CDR1 LNHDA, CDR2 SQIVND (reference sequence). This CDR3 is built from 17 residues. V was cut by 3 bases and J by 5 bases, with 22 bases left in between. The CDR3 spells CASSIGGGGVWDTEAFF. CDR3 DNA: TGTGCCAGTAGTATCGGAGGGGGGGGCGTATGGGATACTGAAGCTTTCTTT.

There are a few counts of this clone. V is TRBV7-9 and J is TRBJ1-1; D might be TRBD1 (6 bases). V shed 1 base and J shed 6 bases, with 6 bases lying between them. CDR1 is SEHNR, CDR2 FQNEAQ, per germline (reference sequence). The CDR3 sequence is 12 residues long. CDR3 coding DNA: TGTGCCAGCAGCTTAGACAGGGCTGAAGCTTTCTTT. Translating gives CASSLDRAEAFF.

The chain joins TRBV20-1 to TRBJ2-7; tentatively, D is TRBD1 (6 bases). CDR3 length equals 13 residues. CDR1 is DFQATT and CDR2 is SNEGSKA in the germline V gene (reference sequence). V gave up 3 bases and J gave up 7 bases, with 16 bases separating them. The CDR3, as DNA: TGCAGTGCTAGTGGGACAACATCCTCTGAGCAGTACTTC. This encodes CSASGTTSSEQYF.

The genes are TRBV4-2 and TRBJ1-2, with no clear D. Germline V gives CDR1 LGHNA, CDR2 YNFKEQ. V was cut by 4 bases and J by 3 bases, with 9 bases left in between. The CDR3 consists of 13 residues. The CDR3 loop is CASSPEIDYGYTF. CDR3 in DNA: TGTGCCAGCAGCCCAGAAATCGACTATGGCTACACCTTC.

The chain is built from TRBV13 and TRBJ2-1, with 8 positions matching TRBD2. The CDR3 is made up of 13 amino acids. Germline V gene sequence: CDR1 PRHDT, CDR2 FYEKMQ (reference sequence). J gave up 11 bases and V 2 bases, and 5 bases lay outside the gene matches. For the CDR3, the DNA is TGTGCCAGCAGCTTACCAGCGGGAGAGAAGCAGTTCTTC. Translation gives CASSLPAGEKQFF.

V and J are TRBV11-2 and TRBJ2-7; 7 nucleotides line up with TRBD1. CDR1 is SGHAT, CDR2 FQNNGV, per germline. The CDR3 is 14 amino acids. V trimming: 5 bases; J trimming: 0 bases; junction bases outside the gene matches: 4. The CDR3 DNA reads as TGTGCCAGCAGCCCTGACAGGGTCTCCTACGAGCAGTACTTC. Protein: CASSPDRVSYEQYF.

The chain carries TRBV6-4 and TRBJ2-2; TRBD2 is a possible D gene (6 bases). Germline V gives CDR1 MRHNA, CDR2 SNTAGT. V was trimmed by 4 bases and J by 4 bases, leaving 10 bases between them. The CDR3 loop spans 14 amino acids. DNA for the CDR3: TGTGCCAGCAGTGTGGGGGGAGTCACCGGGGAGCTGTTTTTT. Protein sequence: CASSVGGVTGELFF.

The chain couples TRBV7-2 to TRBJ2-7, with 9 bases lining up with TRBD2. The CDR3 is made up of 16 amino acids. The ends lost 1 base at V and 3 bases at J; junction bases unmatched: 7. Germline CDR1 and CDR2: SGHTA and FQGNSA. CDR3 bases: TGTGCCAGCAGCTTAGGCGGCGCGGGAGGGTACTACGAGCAGTACTTC. Translating gives CASSLGGAGGYYEQYF.

This chain uses TRBV9 with TRBJ2-7, with unresolved D. CDR1 is SGDLS, CDR2 YYNGEE, per germline. Trimming removed 3 bases from V and 4 bases from J, with 17 bases in between. The CDR3 extends over 15 amino acids. CDR3 DNA: TGTGCCAGCAGCGCGACCGGGTCATGGTATTACGAGCAGTACTTC. It specifies CASSATGSWYYEQYF.

This clone is a singleton in its sample. J is TRBJ1-1 and V is TRBV3-1 (or the pseudogene TRBV3-2), with D perhaps TRBD1 (5 bases). V lost 3 bases to trimming and J lost 5 bases, with 10 bases between them. CDR1 is LGHDT and CDR2 is YNNKEL in the germline V gene (reference sequence). This CDR3 comprises 13 residues. The CDR3 protein is CASSHGGGTEAFF. In nucleotides, the CDR3 is TGTGCCAGCAGCCATGGGGGAGGTACTGAAGCTTTCTTT.

This sequence joins TRBV6-5 and TRBJ1-1; 7 nucleotides align to TRBD1. V dropped 5 bases and J dropped 0; count of bases not matched to a gene: 6. Germline V gives CDR1 MNHEY, CDR2 SVGAGI. This CDR3 is built from 15 residues. This chain's CDR3 is CASSTTTGLNTEAFF. CDR3 nucleotide sequence: TGTGCCAGCAGTACAACGACAGGGCTGAACACTGAAGCTTTCTTT.

This chain uses TRBV6-5 with TRBJ1-2; D call uncertain. The V and J ends lost 10 bases and 0 bases respectively, with 18 bases between them. Germline V lookup: CDR1 MNHEY, CDR2 SVGAGI. This CDR3 spans 15 amino acids. CDR3 region: CATSEGPLANYGYTF. Here the CDR3 DNA reads TGTGCCACTTCCGAGGGTCCTTTAGCTAACTATGGCTACACCTTC.

The genes are TRBV6-6 and TRBJ2-3; 9 bases are a match to TRBD2. Per germline, CDR1 MNHNY and CDR2 SVGAGI (reference sequence). V lost 5 bases to trimming and J lost 3 bases; unmatched junction nucleotides: 6. The CDR3 contains 15 residues. CDR3 coding DNA: TGTGCCAGCAGTGATAGCGGGAGAGGAACAGATACGCAGTATTTT. This encodes CASSDSGRGTDTQYF.

This sequence joins TRBV5-8 and TRBJ2-5, with a tentative D call TRBD2 (6 bases). Germline V gene data show CDR1 as SGHTS and CDR2 as YDEGEE. The CDR3 has 16 amino acids. V was cut by 0 bases and J by 4 bases, with 16 bases left in between. The CDR3 region has the DNA TGTGCCAGCAGCTTGGAAGGATATGGGGGAGGAGAGACCCAGTACTTC. Translated: CASSLEGYGGGETQYF.

CDR3 sequence: CASSLRGTRTDTQYF. In nucleotides, the CDR3 is TGTGCCAGCAGCTTACGTGGGACTCGCACAGATACGCAGTATTTT. The chain is built from TRBV7-3 and TRBJ2-3; the D gene is possibly TRBD2 (6 bases). The germline CDR1 and CDR2 sequences are SGHTA and FQGTGA. The CDR3 spans 15 residues. Trimming stripped 2 bases from V and 1 base from J, with 10 bases between.

The chain combines TRBV13 with TRBJ1-3; perhaps TRBD1 as D (5 bases). Trimming took off 0 bases at V and 0 bases at J, with 6 bases between the two ends. CDR3 length: 15 amino acids. The germline V gene encodes CDR1 PRHDT and CDR2 FYEKMQ (reference sequence). CDR3 sequence (DNA): TGTGCCAGCAGCTTAGGGACAGACTCTGGAAACACCATATATTTT. Its translation is CASSLGTDSGNTIYF.

The CDR3 sequence is CASSPSGSAHEQYF. The CDR3 bases are TGTGCCAGCAGTCCTAGCGGGAGTGCCCACGAGCAGTACTTC. The chain joins TRBV6-5 to TRBJ2-7; TRBD2 matches 10 bases. In germline, CDR1 is MNHEY, CDR2 SVGAGI. V was pared by 5 bases and J by 5 bases, with 6 bases of the junction left unmatched. The CDR3 runs to 14 residues.

This chain links TRBV6-5 with TRBJ2-2, with a tentative D call TRBD1 (6 bases). The CDR3 length is 15 residues. V shed 4 bases and J shed 4 bases, with 13 bases lying between them. Germline V CDR1 and CDR2: MNHEY, SVGAGI. CDR3 sequence: CASSSTGMGTGELFF. Here the CDR3 DNA reads TGTGCCAGCAGTTCTACAGGGATGGGCACCGGGGAGCTGTTTTTT.

The rearrangement links TRBV6-5 to TRBJ1-6, with D perhaps TRBD1 (6 bases). CDR1 is MNHEY and CDR2 is SVGAGI in the germline V gene. CDR3 length: 15 residues. Between the trimmed V and J ends, which lost 7 bases and 0 bases, there was a span of 10 bases. CDR3 sequence: CASKRGSSYNSPLHF. CDR3 nucleotide sequence: TGTGCCAGCAAAAGGGGGAGCTCCTATAATTCACCCCTCCACTTT.

This chain links TRBV5-4 with TRBJ2-5, with a weak D call TRBD1 (6 bases). CDR3 length: 14 residues. The V gene lost 0 bases and the J gene lost 4 bases, with 10 bases spanning the gap. Germline CDR1 and CDR2: SGHNT and YYREEE (reference sequence). The CDR3 sequence: CASSLGGRSETQYF. The CDR3 DNA reads TGTGCCAGCAGCTTGGGGGGGCGGTCAGAGACCCAGTACTTC.

The V call is TRBV6-2 or TRBV6-3, the J call TRBJ2-7; D may be TRBD1 (5 bases). The CDR3 totals 14 residues. The V and J ends lost 6 bases and 2 bases respectively, with 14 bases between them. Germline CDR1 is MNHEY and CDR2 is SVGEGT. CDR3 DNA: TGTGCCAGCAGCCACGACAGCCTCCCCTACGAGCAGTACTTC. Translation: CASSHDSLPYEQYF.

This chain connects TRBV9 to TRBJ2-3, with TRBD2 identical over 13 bases. The CDR3 is made up of 15 amino acids. J was trimmed by 3 bases and V by 5 bases; bases with no gene match: 3. CDR1 is SGDLS and CDR2 is YYNGEE in the germline V gene. CDR3 loop: CASSRTSGSTDTQYF. In DNA form, the CDR3 reads TGTGCCAGCAGTAGGACTAGCGGGAGTACAGATACGCAGTATTTT.

This rearrangement joins TRBV6-5 to TRBJ2-2; TRBD1 agrees at 8 bases. Trimming at V came to 5 bases and at J to 4 bases, leaving 6 bases not matched to a gene. CDR1 MNHEY and CDR2 SVGAGI come from the germline V gene. The CDR3 loop spans 15 amino acids. The CDR3 sequence is CASSPQGATTGELFF. CDR3 nucleotides: TGTGCCAGCAGTCCCCAGGGGGCGACCACCGGGGAGCTGTTTTTT.